This TCR beta chain was captured by sequencing in a study of cytotoxic CD8 clonotypes in ibrutinib-treated CLL (dated by TCRdb to about 2021). Some background on the complete study: The cohort had 11 relapsed/refractory and around 15 treatment-naive patients; approximately 17 were IGHV unmutated. Cryopreserved peripheral blood mononuclear cells were collected at three points: before therapy, at response, and at either sustained remission or disease progression. An average of roughly 270,000 productive templates and around 100,000 productive rearrangements was obtained per sample. Response samples were taken after a median of 12 months on treatment, ranging from about 6 to 36 months. Of the roughly 86 people in the trial, about 27 had longitudinal samples available. Responses were partial in roughly 25 patients and complete in 2; after median 68 months follow-up, about 14 stayed in remission and about twelve progressed. Every sample from remission and from progressive disease was obtained while the patients were still on ibrutinib. Results the study describes overall, beyond this receptor: At ibrutinib response clonality went up, during sustained remission it held steady, and at progression it dropped back toward baseline. Public clonotypes were found to be uncommon and were observed to contract or remain stable during treatment; the increase in clonality was shown to reflect expansion of private clonotypes at ibrutinib response. Sustained-remission and progressing patients did not have matched sampling times, and lymph node repertoires were not examined. Baseline clonality was found to be higher than that of age-matched healthy donors and was strongly correlated with circulating CD8+ T-cell counts.

A MiSeq instrument was used for deep resolution sequencing, which targeted depths ranging from 1 in 1 million up to 1 in 200,000 T cells, with coverage averaging 10x for each clonotype. TCR beta libraries were generated with the immunoSEQ hsTCRB Kit. Per the source publication's procedure: The data were analyzed with ImmunoSEQ Analyzer and ImmunoSEQ Data Assistant, and V, D and J gene assignments followed IMGT definitions. Clonality was computed as one minus normalized Shannon entropy of productive rearrangement frequencies, ranging from 0 to 1. Only overrepresented clonotypes making up at least 0.05% of each patient's repertoire were included in the public clonotype analysis. Repertoires from approximately 13 age-matched healthy donors in immuneACCESS were used as clonality controls. Sourced from immuneACCESS, this table was stored by TCRdb with only in-frame sequences that have V and J called. A share of the clones is absent; for the studies checked, an unresolved V gene accounts for under half, and the remainder has no known explanation. That table gives V, J and clone size, and the DNA gave D and trimming. This sample is represented by 110,000 to 150,000 clones; around three quarters of them were singletons. In total, the top ten clones hold about 13% of the sample.

The sample's time point label, decoded: about 11 months on ibrutinib. For TCR beta library preparation, about 2 micrograms of genomic DNA were isolated from cryopreserved PBMCs. Longitudinal blood samples from CLL patients receiving ibrutinib monotherapy were subjected to high-throughput TCR beta sequencing. The patients took part in an open-label, single-center phase 2 trial of ibrutinib monotherapy. V is pared back by 10 bases and J by 1 base, with 10 bases lying between the germline termini. The germline V gene encodes CDR1 SNHLY and CDR2 FYNNEI. The CDR3 spans 12 residues, from the cysteine through the phenylalanine. Just the 36-base CDR3 DNA is kept, in frame starting at base 1. To note about this clone: Its antigen has not been determined. One base away there is no much larger clone; base qualities are not given.

This clonotype originated in a human donor with chronic lymphocytic leukemia. Sequenced here: PBMCs, sampled after 12 months of ibrutinib treatment. The chain couples TRBV2 to TRBJ1-2; the D gene is unclear. The DNA sequence is given as TGTGCCACTTACGGCTTTAACTATGGCTACACCTTC. This yields the protein CATYGFNYGYTF.